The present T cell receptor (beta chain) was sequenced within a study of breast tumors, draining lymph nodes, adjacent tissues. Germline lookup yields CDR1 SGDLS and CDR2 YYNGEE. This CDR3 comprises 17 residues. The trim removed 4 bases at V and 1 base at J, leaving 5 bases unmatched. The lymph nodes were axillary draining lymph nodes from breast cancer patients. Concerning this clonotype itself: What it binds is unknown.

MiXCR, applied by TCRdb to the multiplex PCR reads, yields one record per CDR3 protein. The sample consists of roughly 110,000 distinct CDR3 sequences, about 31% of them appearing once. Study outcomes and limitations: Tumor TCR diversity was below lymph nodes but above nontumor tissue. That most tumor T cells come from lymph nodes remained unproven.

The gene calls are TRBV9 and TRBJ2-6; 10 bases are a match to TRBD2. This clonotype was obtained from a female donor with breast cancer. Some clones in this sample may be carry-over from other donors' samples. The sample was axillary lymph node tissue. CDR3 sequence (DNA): TGTGCCAGCAGCTATAGCGGGGGGAGGTCTGGGGCCAACGTCCTGACTTTC. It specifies CASSYSGGRSGANVLTF.